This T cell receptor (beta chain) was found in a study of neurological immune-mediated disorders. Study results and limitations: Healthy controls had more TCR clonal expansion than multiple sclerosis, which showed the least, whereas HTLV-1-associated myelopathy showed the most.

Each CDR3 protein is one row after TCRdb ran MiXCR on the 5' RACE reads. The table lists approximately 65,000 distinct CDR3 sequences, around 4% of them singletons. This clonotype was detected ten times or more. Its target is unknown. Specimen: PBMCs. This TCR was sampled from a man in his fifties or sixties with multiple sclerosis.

The CDR3 sequence is CASSSRGHGASGANVLTF. DNA of the CDR3: TGTGCCAGCAGCTCCCGCGGCCACGGGGCCTCTGGGGCCAACGTCCTGACTTTC. The genes are TRBV11-2 and TRBJ2-6; D is tentatively TRBD1 or TRBD2 (5 bases each). Germline V gives CDR1 SGHAT, CDR2 FQNNGV. V lost 4 bases and J 0 bases, leaving 16 bases between the germline ends. The CDR3 runs 18 residues.